The clone carrying this T cell receptor beta chain was found a few times. What it binds is unknown. This record belongs to a study of cytomegalovirus exposure and HLA in healthy donors. Study results and caveats: The study flagged around 160 TCR beta chains as cytomegalovirus-associated. Previous analysis showed most TCR beta V segments were productive about 87% or about 30% of the time. Analysis was performed later, and it showed HLA-associated TCR beta chains to be more clonally expanded than equally common others.

The germline gives CDR1 MDHEN, CDR2 SYDVKM. V shed 7 bases and J 2 bases; nucleotides not matched to a gene: 6. The CDR3 spans 14 residues. PCR involved 60 Vbeta and 13 Jbeta primers. Sequenced by immunoSEQ multiplex PCR; TCRdb stores in-frame clones only, minus some. The table includes 150,000 or so clones, 74% detected once. The chain joins TRBV28 to TRBJ2-7; the match to TRBD1 covers 9 bases. The sequencing input was PBMCs. The origin of this receptor is a man aged 18 to 30 in good health and CMV-seropositive. DNA of the CDR3: TGTGCCAGCAAGACCGGGACAGGGACCTACGAGCAGTACTTC. This codes for CASKTGTGTYEQYF.